One and the same sample provided the 19 T cell receptor beta chains below, sequenced in a study of cytomegalovirus exposure and HLA in healthy donors. PCR was performed using 60 Vbeta and 13 Jbeta primers. The repertoire was sequenced with immunoSEQ multiplex PCR; TCRdb's copy has only in-frame clones and lacks some. The repertoire has 95,000 to 150,000 clones, over 60% of them found once; the top ten carry 1.9%. Sequencing was done on a sample of PBMCs. The source of these receptors is a middle-aged man in good health and CMV-seronegative.

The chain carries TRBV19 and TRBJ1-2; D is unclear. V was cut by 7 bases and J by 5 bases, with 17 bases left in between. The CDR3 extends over 14 amino acids. CDR1 and CDR2 from the germline V gene are LNHDA and SQIVND (reference sequence). The CDR3 DNA reads as TGTGCCAGTAAGAACGAGGGAAACGGGTATGGCTACACCTTC. Translating it yields CASKNEGNGYGYTF.

This clone appeared a few times. The chain uses TRBV18 and TRBJ1-1, with a possible D match to TRBD1 (6 bases). V lost 6 bases and J lost 1, with 21 bases in between. The CDR3 has 17 amino acids. The V gene's germline CDR1 is KGHSH and CDR2 LQKENI. CDR3: CASSPLVGAGENTEAFF. DNA of the CDR3: TGTGCCAGCTCGCCTCTGGTCGGGGCAGGGGAGAACACTGAAGCTTTCTTT.

The rearrangement links TRBV2 to TRBJ1-1; unclear D gene. Trimming removed 2 bases from V and 7 bases from J, with 5 bases in between. The CDR3 runs 11 residues. Germline values: CDR1 SNHLY, CDR2 FYNNEI. The CDR3 sequence is CASSETGEAFF. The CDR3 coding sequence is TGTGCCAGCAGTGAAACGGGTGAAGCTTTCTTT.

V usage is TRBV19 and J usage is TRBJ2-3; 10 bases are a match to TRBD2. The germline CDR1 and CDR2 sequences are LNHDA and SQIVND (reference sequence). The CDR3 consists of 14 residues. The V segment lost 10 bases and the J segment 5 bases; nucleotides outside the gene matches: 9. The DNA of the CDR3 is TGTGCCACCCTCAAGCGGGGGGGCCGAGATACGCAGTATTTT. This gives the protein CATLKRGGRDTQYF.

V gene TRBV27 combines with J gene TRBJ2-7; a possible D gene is TRBD2 (5 bases). From germline, CDR1 is MNHEY and CDR2 SMNVEV (reference sequence). The CDR3 runs to 14 residues. The V end lost 6 bases, the J end lost 1 base, and 13 bases lay between the germline ends. The CDR3 DNA follows: TGTGCCAGCAGGAGGGAAACCGGTTCCTACGAGCAGTACTTC. Translation gives CASRRETGSYEQYF.

J is TRBJ2-1 and V is TRBV9; TRBD2 agrees at 15 bases. The germline gives CDR1 SGDLS, CDR2 YYNGEE. CDR3 length: 15 residues. V dropped 3 bases and J dropped 8; count of bases not matched to a gene: 3. CDR3 nucleotides: TGTGCCAGCAGCGCAGGACTAGCGGGGGGGTATGAGCAGTTCTTC. Translated: CASSAGLAGGYEQFF.

This clone was detected a few times. This chain connects TRBV4-3 to TRBJ1-2; maybe TRBD1 (5 bases). The CDR3 spans 16 residues. V lost 4 bases, J lost 5 bases, and 20 bases lay in between. In germline, CDR1 is LGHNA, CDR2 YSLEER. In nucleotides, the CDR3 is TGCGCCAGCAGCCCGGGCGGAGGGGTGGGGATATATGGCTACACCTTC. It specifies CASSPGGGVGIYGYTF.

This sequence joins TRBV6-1 and TRBJ2-2; D is ambiguous. The V end lost 6 bases, the J end lost 9 bases, and 11 bases lay between the germline ends. CDR1 and CDR2 (germline): MNHNS, SASEGT. This CDR3 contains 12 residues. The CDR3 sequence is CASRKPPWELFF. The CDR3 DNA sequence: TGTGCCAGCAGAAAGCCCCCGTGGGAGCTGTTTTTT.

V is TRBV11-2 and J is TRBJ1-1, with no clear D. Germline V gene data show CDR1 as SGHAT and CDR2 as FQNNGV. The CDR3 contains 14 residues. V was pared by 0 bases and J by 2 bases, with 7 bases between. CDR3 loop: CASSLDNRNTEAFF. DNA for the CDR3: TGTGCCAGCAGCTTAGATAATAGAAACACTGAAGCTTTCTTT.

The chain employs TRBV6-5 and TRBJ2-7; TRBD1 matches 8 bases. Germline CDR1 is MNHEY and CDR2 is SVGAGI. The CDR3 totals 13 residues. V was pared by 7 bases and J by 7 bases, with 9 bases of the junction left unmatched. The DNA of the CDR3 is TGTGCCAGCACCGAACAGGGGGTGGGGGAGCAGTACTTC. It codes for CASTEQGVGEQYF.

V usage is TRBV19 and J usage is TRBJ1-5; D perhaps matches TRBD1 (5 bases). The length of the CDR3 is 15 residues. Trimming left V 3 bases short and J 6 bases short, with 15 bases between. CDR1 is LNHDA and CDR2 is SQIVND in the germline V gene (reference sequence). In DNA, the CDR3 is TGTGCCAGTAGTATTATAGGGGCCTCCGGTCAGCCCCAGCATTTT. Encoded protein: CASSIIGASGQPQHF.

The rearrangement uses TRBV7-9 and TRBJ1-3; 9 nucleotides align to TRBD1. Germline values: CDR1 SEHNR, CDR2 FQNEAQ (reference sequence). This CDR3 is 17 amino acids long. With V trimmed by 1 base and J by 2 bases, 6 bases remained unmatched. In DNA form, the CDR3 reads TGTGCCAGCAGCTTAGGCGGGAGACAGGGGGCTGGAAACACCATATATTTT. Encoded protein: CASSLGGRQGAGNTIYF.

This chain links TRBV6-1 with TRBJ1-5; D gene uncertain. The CDR3 length is 14 residues. CDR1 is MNHNS, CDR2 SASEGT, per germline. V shed 5 bases and J shed 2 bases, with 10 bases lying between them. The CDR3 DNA reads as TGTGCCAGCAGTTCTTATGGAGGCAATCAGCCCCAGCATTTT. Its translation is CASSSYGGNQPQHF.

This chain links TRBV7-2 with TRBJ2-1; 9 bases fit TRBD1. Trimming at V came to 4 bases and at J to 8 bases, leaving 6 bases not matched to a gene. Germline values: CDR1 SGHTA, CDR2 FQGNSA. CDR3 size: 14 residues. CDR3: CASSYLQGADEQFF. For the CDR3, the DNA is TGTGCCAGCAGCTACCTACAGGGGGCAGATGAGCAGTTCTTC.

The chain uses TRBV27 and TRBJ2-7; D gene ambiguous. The CDR3 loop spans 14 amino acids. V lost 2 bases to trimming and J lost 0 bases, with 8 bases between them. Germline CDR1 is MNHEY and CDR2 is SMNVEV (reference sequence). The CDR3: CASSLTARSYEQYV. CDR3 sequence (DNA): TGTGCCAGCAGTTTAACAGCCCGCTCCTACGAGCAGTACGTC.

This clone was observed a few times. The rearrangement uses TRBV28 and TRBJ2-7; 8 positions agree with TRBD2. CDR1 is MDHEN, CDR2 SYDVKM, per germline. With V trimmed by 6 bases and J by 1 base, 5 bases remained unmatched. This CDR3 spans 14 amino acids. The chain's CDR3 is CASSRTSGSYEQYV. CDR3 nucleotide sequence: TGTGCCAGCAGCCGTACTAGCGGTTCCTACGAGCAGTACGTC.

The chain recombines TRBV5-1 with TRBJ2-1, with 8 bases aligning to TRBD1. The CDR3 runs to 20 residues. The V segment lost 0 bases and the J segment 7 bases; nucleotides outside the gene matches: 21. Germline V CDR1 and CDR2: SGHRS, YFSETQ. In nucleotides, the CDR3 is TGCGCCAGCAGCTTGGTTCCAATGGTAAAAGGGCAGGGGGCAGGGAATGAGCAGTTCTTC. Its translation is CASSLVPMVKGQGAGNEQFF.

This clone has more than one count but fewer than ten. The genes are TRBV7-8 and TRBJ2-7; no clear D gene. V lost 3 bases, J lost 2 bases, and 8 bases lay in between. Germline CDR1 reads SGHVS; CDR2 reads FQNEAQ. The CDR3 sequence is 13 residues long. CDR3 protein: CASSFELTYEQYF. The DNA for the CDR3 is TGTGCCAGCAGCTTTGAGTTGACCTACGAGCAGTACTTC. Based on the CDR3 plus reference TRBV7-8 and TRBJ2-7, the full variable domain is GAGVSQSPRYKVAKRGQDVALRCDPISGHVSLFWYQQALGQGPEFLTYFQNEAQLDKSGLPSDRFFAERPEGSVSTLKIQRTQQEDSAVYLCASSFELTYEQYFGPGTRLTVT.

The chain joins TRBV5-1 to TRBJ2-7; the match to TRBD2 covers 9 bases. V gave up 0 bases and J gave up 0 bases; unmatched junction bases: 4. This CDR3 has 16 residues. Germline CDR1 and CDR2: SGHRS and YFSETQ. The CDR3 sequence is CASSLASGAPSYEQYF. CDR3 nucleotides: TGCGCCAGCAGCTTGGCTAGCGGGGCCCCCTCCTACGAGCAGTACTTC.